These 21 T cell receptor beta chains originate from one sample sequenced in a study of T cells in Graves' hyperthyroidism and ophthalmopathy. From RNA transcripts, TCR beta CDR3 regions were amplified. RT-PCR in the first round (using the HTBI primer set) targeted the TCR CDR3. TCRdb independently ran MiXCR on the multiplex PCR reads; one entry per CDR3 protein. The sample records 660,000 or so distinct CDR3 sequences, about 45% being singletons. The sample consisted of peripheral blood or thyroid tissue (not recorded which). The receptor set was obtained from an adult man with Graves' disease, either hyperthyroidism or ophthalmopathy (not recorded which).

This clonotype was found a few times. The chain carries TRBV6-5 and TRBJ2-7; a possible D gene is TRBD1 (6 bases). CDR3 length equals 13 residues. The V and J ends lost 7 bases and 2 bases respectively, with 12 bases between them. Per germline, CDR1 MNHEY and CDR2 SVGAGI. The CDR3 DNA is TGTGCCAGCAAAGTTTCAGGGGCCTACGAGCAGTACTTC. It codes for CASKVSGAYEQYF.

This clonotype was recorded a few times. The V and J genes are TRBV10-2 and TRBJ1-6; no firm D call. V was trimmed by 9 bases and J by 4 bases, leaving 19 bases between them. Germline values: CDR1 WSHSY, CDR2 SAAADI. This CDR3 has 16 residues. This CDR3 is CASSSIADSYNSPLHF. DNA for the CDR3: TGCGCCAGTAGTAGTATAGCGGATTCTTATAATTCACCCCTCCACTTT.

CDR3: CATSLHRGYEQYF. CDR3 DNA: TGTGCCACCAGCCTGCACAGGGGGTACGAGCAGTACTTC. The gene calls are TRBV15 and TRBJ2-7; 8 bases agree with TRBD1. V lost 5 bases and J lost 4; bases outside the gene matches: 4. This CDR3 comprises 13 residues. Germline V gene lookup returns CDR1 LNHNV and CDR2 YYDKDF (reference sequence). Combining the CDR3 with reference TRBV15 and TRBJ2-7 gives the whole variable domain DAMVIQNPRYQVTQFGKPVTLSCSQTLNHNVMYWYQQKSSQAPKLLFHYYDKDFNNEADTPDNFQSRRPNTSFCFLDIRSPGLGDTAMYLCATSLHRGYEQYFGPGTRLTVT.

This clonotype was counted a single time. This sequence joins TRBV7-2 and TRBJ1-6; D is unclear. CDR1 is SGHTA, CDR2 FQGNSA, per germline. Trimming removed 1 base from V and 8 bases from J, with 6 bases in between. The CDR3 length is 13 residues. The chain's CDR3 is CASSLVKYSPLHF. CDR3 nucleotides: TGTGCCAGCAGCTTAGTAAAGTATTCACCCCTCCACTTT.

This clonotype was counted ten times or more. This sequence joins TRBV9 and TRBJ2-2, with D hard to call. Germline CDR1 is SGDLS and CDR2 is YYNGEE. This CDR3 region has 12 residues. Trimming shortened V by 0 bases and J by 6 bases, and 3 bases separated the two germline ends. The CDR3 nucleotides are TGTGCCAGCAGCGTAGGGTCCGGGGAGCTGTTTTTT. Protein: CASSVGSGELFF.

The rearrangement joins TRBV2 to TRBJ1-6; D unclear. The germline V gene encodes CDR1 SNHLY and CDR2 FYNNEI. CDR3 length equals 11 residues. Trimming left V 8 bases short and J 8 bases short, with 7 bases between. In nucleotides, the CDR3 is TGTGCCAGCGGGCGGGATTCACCCCTCCACTTT. This sequence encodes CASGRDSPLHF.

As regards this clonotype: Compared with germline, one end of the junction differs, possibly owing to a read error. This sequence joins TRBV29-1 and TRBJ1-2, with 7 bases aligning to TRBD1. The CDR3 spans 10 residues. Germline lookup yields CDR1 SQVTM and CDR2 ANQGSEA. In nucleotides, the CDR3 is TGCAGCCGGGACAGCTATGGCTACATCTTC. This codes for CSRDSYGYIF.

This clonotype was seen more than once but under ten times. The chain links TRBV19 to TRBJ1-1; no firm D call. V was clipped by 1 base and J by 8 bases, with 11 bases between them. In germline, CDR1 is LNHDA, CDR2 SQIVND (reference sequence). This CDR3 is 13 amino acids long. CDR3: CASSIGTHPEAFF. The CDR3 bases are TGTGCCAGTAGTATAGGTACCCACCCCGAAGCTTTCTTT.

This clonotype appeared a few times. J is TRBJ2-5 and V is TRBV29-1; D could derive from TRBD1 or TRBD2 (5 bases each). Germline loops: CDR1 SQVTM, CDR2 ANQGSEA. V lost 6 bases and J lost 7, with 21 bases in between. The CDR3 runs to 14 residues. DNA of the CDR3: TGCAGCGTGGAATCCGGGACCGGAACGGGGACCCAGTACTTC. Amino acids: CSVESGTGTGTQYF.

The J gene is TRBJ1-2, the V gene TRBV2; TRBD1 might be the D (5 bases). This CDR3 comprises 15 residues. CDR1 is SNHLY, CDR2 FYNNEI, per germline. CDR3 in amino acids: CARAVGGVGNYGYTF. The CDR3 DNA is TGTGCTCGGGCTGTTGGAGGGGTGGGGAACTATGGCTACACCTTC.

The chain combines TRBV15 with TRBJ1-5, with D maybe TRBD1 (5 bases). CDR1 and CDR2 (germline): LNHNV, YYDKDF (reference sequence). The CDR3 covers 15 residues. The V gene lost 5 bases and the J gene lost 2 bases, with 13 bases spanning the gap. The chain's CDR3 is CATSRRGGGNQPQHF. CDR3 sequence (DNA): TGTGCCACCAGCCGACGGGGCGGAGGCAATCAGCCCCAGCATTTT.

The rearrangement uses TRBV19 and TRBJ1-1; 10 bases agree with TRBD1. Germline CDR1 LNHDA, CDR2 SQIVND (reference sequence). With 3 bases clipped from V and 3 bases from J, the junction kept 13 bases outside the gene matches. CDR3 length: 18 residues. The CDR3 sequence: CASSMTPGTGAPDTEAFF. The CDR3 DNA sequence: TGTGCCAGTAGTATGACTCCCGGGACAGGGGCACCTGACACTGAAGCTTTCTTT.

This clonotype was seen only once. The chain links TRBV7-9 to TRBJ2-6, with a weak D call TRBD1 (5 bases). This CDR3 has 14 residues. CDR1 SEHNR and CDR2 FQNEAQ come from the germline V gene (reference sequence). Trimming took off 0 bases at V and 8 bases at J, with 8 bases between the two ends. This CDR3 reads CASSLAAGTNVLTF. In DNA form, the CDR3 reads TGTGCCAGCAGCTTAGCGGCAGGGACCAACGTCCTGACTTTC.

This clonotype was seen only a few times. The chain joins TRBV6-5 to TRBJ1-3; the D is unclear. Germline CDR1 is MNHEY and CDR2 is SVGAGI. There are 15 residues in the CDR3. Trimming stripped 3 bases from V and 2 bases from J, with 11 bases between. The chain's CDR3 is CASSYTEGAGNTIYF. Written as DNA, the CDR3 is TGTGCCAGCAGTTATACTGAGGGTGCTGGAAACACCATATATTTT.

This clonotype was seen only a few times. The rearrangement joins TRBV10-3 to TRBJ2-5; TRBD1 agrees at 11 bases. The germline V gene has CDR1 ENHRY and CDR2 SYGVKD. CDR3 length equals 16 residues. The V gene end was trimmed by 5 bases and the J gene end by 4 bases; junction bases not matched to a gene: 9. The CDR3 region has the DNA TGTGCCATCAGTAAATCCGGGACAGGGGGAAGAGAGACCCAGTACTTC. Encoded protein: CAISKSGTGGRETQYF.

This clonotype was counted at least ten times. The J gene is TRBJ1-5, the V gene TRBV24-1; no clear D. Germline CDR1 is KGHDR and CDR2 is SFDVKD. Trimming pared 10 bases from V and 9 bases from J, leaving 12 bases between. The CDR3 consists of 11 residues. In nucleotides, the CDR3 is TGTGCCACTTTGGTGGCCCCGCCCCAGCATTTT. Translated, it gives CATLVAPPQHF.

V gene TRBV20-1 combines with J gene TRBJ1-4, with a possible D match to TRBD1 (6 bases). Germline lookup yields CDR1 DFQATT and CDR2 SNEGSKA (reference sequence). The V end was cut by 0 bases, the J end by 6 bases, with 14 bases between. The CDR3 extends over 15 amino acids. CDR3 bases: TGCAGTGCTAGAGATTCGGGGGGGCAGGATGAAAAACTGTTTTTT. Amino acids: CSARDSGGQDEKLFF.

The chain carries TRBV7-2 and TRBJ1-5; D is possibly TRBD1 (6 bases). V was clipped by 1 base and J by 6 bases, with 10 bases between them. Germline V gene data show CDR1 as SGHTA and CDR2 as FQGNSA. This CDR3 region has 14 residues. The CDR3 DNA sequence: TGTGCCAGCAGCTTAGTTGCAGGGGCTCAGCCCCAGCATTTT. It codes for CASSLVAGAQPQHF.

The chain combines TRBV12-3 or TRBV12-4 with TRBJ2-7; 14 positions match TRBD2. Trimming cost V 3 bases and J 7 bases; bases outside gene matches: 5. The CDR3 runs 15 residues. The CDR3 is CASSFGTSGRQEQYF. CDR3 nucleotides: TGTGCCAGCAGTTTTGGGACTAGCGGGAGACAAGAGCAGTACTTC.

The chain uses TRBV20-1 and TRBJ1-1; D ambiguous. The CDR3 extends over 13 amino acids. V was shortened by 0 bases and J by 0 bases, with 5 bases between the two germline ends. The germline V gene has CDR1 DFQATT and CDR2 SNEGSKA (reference sequence). CDR3 DNA: TGCAGTGCTAGAGACAGTCTGAACACTGAAGCTTTCTTT. This gives the protein CSARDSLNTEAFF.

With regard to this clonotype: This may come from a read error, since a much larger clone is one base off. This chain links TRBV2 with TRBJ1-2; 7 nucleotides match TRBD1. CDR1 and CDR2 from the germline V gene are SNHLY and FYNNEI. Losses at the gene ends were 1 base for V and 12 bases for J; bases not matched to a gene: 14. The CDR3 covers 15 residues. The CDR3 nucleotides read TGTGCCAGCAGTGAAGGTGGTAGACAGGGCCAGGGCCACACCTTC. Encoded protein: CASSEGGRQGQGHTF.